This T cell receptor beta chain was sequenced during a study of regulatory T cells in long-lasting Graves disease (dated by TCRdb to the early 2020s). Regarding the study in general: In the newly diagnosed Graves' disease group, patients had been taking antithyroid drugs for less than 3 months. The study took place in China and was registered as a clinical trial. A total of around 35 samples underwent TCR sequencing, from around 13 patients with persistent Graves' disease and 20 or so patients with newly diagnosed Graves' disease. This study used TCR sequencing and RNA sequencing of peripheral blood to compare persistent Graves' disease patients against newly diagnosed Graves' disease patients.

The table lists this clonotype with many counts. The antigen this receptor binds is unknown. No clone much larger than this one lies a single base away; base qualities are absent. The CDR3 starts with the cysteine, ends with the phenylalanine, and has 20 residues. Left in the record is the CDR3 DNA by itself, 60 bases read in frame from the first base. The germline V gene specifies KGHDR as CDR1 and SFDVKD as CDR2. Unmatched junction bases come to 22, with V trimmed by 5 bases and J by 4 bases. Findings and caveats that apply to the study as a whole: Sequencing and analysis were restricted to the TCR beta chain. The study examined only peripheral blood because the primary lesion, thyroid tissue, could not be accessed. As a limitation, the authors acknowledged that the small sample size may reduce accuracy. Lower TCR Shannon entropy and fewer highly expanded clones were observed in persistent Graves' disease patients than in newly diagnosed patients, which suggested clonal expansion. TRBV28, TRBJ1-2 and TRBJ2-5 were preferentially used in persistent disease, while TRBV20-1 and TRBJ2-1 were favored in newly diagnosed disease. Patients with persistent disease shared more public clonotypes (around 2,500) than newly diagnosed patients did (nearly 1,000).

To prepare the library, multiplex PCR was applied. The instrument given in TCRdb is Illumina HiSeq 4000. TCR beta libraries were built with iRepertoire HTBI primers and Arm-PCR amplification of CDR3 regions. Before sequencing, the PCR products underwent gel purification. The authors' analysis ran thus. Across samples, 60 to 80 TRBV and approximately 15 TRBJ segments were identified and used for gene usage analysis of CDR3 amino acid clonotypes. COPE and FqMerger were used to merge the filtered high-quality paired reads into contigs. BLAST was used to align contigs to IMGT TRBV, TRBD and TRBJ reference genes, with CDR3 defined following IMGT. Clonotypes above 0.1% frequency were classified as highly expanded clones. Shannon entropy served as the measure of repertoire diversity, while the Gini coefficient captured V-J evenness. Public clonotypes were defined as clonotypes shared by more than one individual. In TCRdb, the public reads were trimmed at Q25 with fastp and aligned with MiXCR, with productive beta chains retained. Identical CDR3 proteins give one entry, which carries the most common genes and DNA. Here the V and J calls rest on TCRdb's processing, not on the authors' analysis. This sample holds about 460,000 distinct CDR3 sequences; 14% were observed only once. The ten biggest clones cover approximately 19% of the sample.

The intended sense of this specimen's time point label: newly diagnosed GD, antithyroid drugs for less than 3 months. For both TCR sequencing and RNA sequencing, RNA was extracted from PBMCs in TRIzol. The diagnosis of Graves' disease was made according to American Thyroid Association guidelines. The patients came from an endocrinology department in Xi'an, China. From each patient, around 9.3 milliliters of peripheral blood was collected into an EDTA anticoagulant tube. Ficoll Paque Plus density gradient separation was used to isolate PBMCs, and no additional T cell sorting was done. An Agilent 2100 Bioanalyzer and agarose gel were used to check RNA quality, and a NanoDrop 2000 was used to measure RNA concentration. The data also belong to a second study, concerning T cells in Graves' hyperthyroidism and ophthalmopathy. Per that second paper: Stable Graves' hyperthyroidism was defined as the absence of progression to ophthalmopathy over 18 months of follow-up. Hyperthyroidism patients were newly diagnosed, with disease duration under 2 months, and aged 18 to 65 years. Patients with uncontrolled infections, other autoimmune diseases, pregnancy or lactation were excluded. Diagnoses were established on the basis of clinical symptoms, serum thyroxine and TRAb, thyroid ultrasound, and orbital computed tomography. The first round of RT-PCR for the TCR CDR3 was performed with the HTBI primer set and the Qiagen OneStep RT-PCR kit. Blood samples also contained most of the expanded thyroid clonotypes (frequency above 0.001), which suggests that blood repertoires may reflect thyroid immune responses. A 13 V-J signature model separated ophthalmopathy from stable hyperthyroidism, with around 90% sensitivity and 81.08% specificity in cross-validation and 80%/75% in testing. During validation, the model predicted progression to ophthalmopathy a median of roughly six months ahead of onset, with around 71% sensitivity and 72% to 85% specificity. TCR V-J signatures able to tell the groups apart were searched for in a discovery cohort of more than 90 patients, of whom 43 had Graves' ophthalmopathy and 57 had stable Graves' hyperthyroidism. An independent validation cohort of 18 to 20 hyperthyroidism patients and 17 patients who later progressed to ophthalmopathy tested prospective prediction of ophthalmopathy. The 100 discovery patients were divided at random into training and test sets in a 7:3 ratio. In more than five Graves' hyperthyroidism patients, the study also compared T-cell repertoires from thyroid tissue with T-cell repertoires from blood. After blood sampling, hyperthyroidism patients were treated with methimazole at a starting dose of 30 mg daily, and ophthalmopathy patients were treated with high-dose intravenous methylprednisolone. The libraries were constructed in a second round of multiplex PCR and then size-selected and purified. Paired-end sequencing of the libraries was performed with 100 bp reads on an Illumina HiSeq2000. SOAPnuke was used to process the raw data, with reads discarded if the reads contained adapters or uncalled bases, had a mean Phred below 15, or lacked an exact constant-primer or identifier match. High-quality paired reads were merged using COPE v1.2.5, and each unique nucleotide sequence was defined as a clonotype. MiTCR v1.1 was used to align clonotypes to the IMGT TRBV, TRBD and TRBJ reference segments. The analysis was restricted to V-J combinations with a frequency above 0.0001, which together covered 99% to 99.2% of the repertoires. The TCS score was defined as the ratio of F50 (clonal expansion) to E x V (chaos), calculated using BLOSUM62-based TCRdist between CDR3 peptides within each V-J. Welch's t-statistics and random forest reduced fewer than 600 V-J features to 13, which were used in a naive Bayes classifier (R e1071). Sample size was not statistically predetermined, and blinding of investigators to group allocation was not performed. The paper reports TCR Vbeta CDR3 sequencing of approximately 130 peripheral blood samples: 40 to 45 ophthalmopathy, fewer than 80 hyperthyroidism and 17 progressor patients.

Recombination linked TRBV24-1 to TRBJ2-1; TRBD1 fits 7 bases in the junction. The sequenced sample was peripheral blood mononuclear cells (PBMCs), obtained at new diagnosis, from a patient treated with antithyroid drugs. The receptor was derived from a woman in her fifties or sixties with Graves disease. Donor details come from another sample of the same person, matched by shared clones. CDR3 region: CATSANPGQLTGRNYNEQFF. The nucleotide sequence reads as follows: TGTGCCACCAGTGCCAATCCGGGACAGCTGACGGGACGGAATTACAATGAGCAGTTCTTC.